What follows are 20 T cell receptor beta chains derived from one specimen sequenced in a study of T cells in Graves' hyperthyroidism and ophthalmopathy. What was amplified from RNA transcripts were TCR beta CDR3 regions. Initially, a first-round RT-PCR of the TCR CDR3 employed the HTBI primer set. A single record per CDR3 protein comes from TCRdb applying MiXCR to the multiplex PCR reads. This table holds fewer than 500,000 distinct CDR3 sequences, 14% found once. The sequencing input was blood. The receptor set was obtained from a woman in her twenties or thirties with Graves' ophthalmopathy.

Note on this clonotype: This clone may be a read error of a much larger clone one base away. Since the CDR3 does not end with the conserved phenylalanine or tryptophan, this likely comes from a read error. The chain employs TRBV27 and TRBJ2-1, with a tentative D call TRBD1 (5 bases). The CDR3 totals 13 residues. Trimming took off 5 bases at V and 2 bases at J, with 7 bases between the two ends. Looked up from germline, CDR1 is MNHEY and CDR2 is SMNVEV (reference sequence). CDR3 region: CASSTTAYNEQFL. The CDR3 DNA is TGTGCCAGCAGTACGACAGCCTACAATGAGCAGTTCCTC.

V gene TRBV12-5 combines with J gene TRBJ1-2; tentatively, D is TRBD1 (6 bases). The CDR3 is made up of 13 amino acids. The V gene's germline CDR1 is LGHNT and CDR2 FRNRAP. V shed 3 bases and J shed 6 bases, with 11 bases lying between them. For the CDR3, the DNA is TGTGCTAGTGGTTTTCGGGGGGCAGATGGCTACACCTTC. Amino acids: CASGFRGADGYTF.

V and J are TRBV7-9 and TRBJ2-1; 12 bases fit TRBD2. V shed 3 bases, J shed 5 bases, and the junction held 20 bases outside the gene matches. Germline CDR1 and CDR2: SEHNR and FQNEAQ (reference sequence). The CDR3 loop spans 21 amino acids. DNA for the CDR3: TGTGCCAGCAGCTTTCCCGATCCCGGGACTAGCGGGTGGAGAAAAAACAATGAGCAGTTCTTC. Protein product: CASSFPDPGTSGWRKNNEQFF.

This clonotype was picked up many times. This chain uses TRBV7-2 with TRBJ1-5, with D uncertain. The CDR3 is 13 residues long. Trimming shortened V by 2 bases and J by 15 bases, and 17 bases separated the two germline ends. Germline CDR1 is SGHTA and CDR2 is FQGNSA. The CDR3 DNA follows: TGTGCCAGCAGCTTAAAACGGGAAACCCTTCGGCATTTT. Translation: CASSLKRETLRHF.

This clonotype was observed many times. The chain has TRBV30 and TRBJ1-6; D ambiguous. This CDR3 has 15 residues. In germline, CDR1 is GTSNPN, CDR2 SVGIG (reference sequence). V lost 3 bases, J lost 10 bases, and 19 bases lay in between. The CDR3 loop is CAWRVAWPRYSPLHF. Here the CDR3 DNA reads TGTGCCTGGAGGGTGGCCTGGCCTAGGTACTCACCCCTCCACTTT. Variable domain in full (rest from reference TRBV30 and TRBJ1-6): SQTIHQWPATLVQPVGSPLSLECTVEGTSNPNLYWYRQAAGRGLQLLFYSVGIGQISSEVPQNLSASRPQDRQFILSSKKLLLSDSGFYLCAWRVAWPRYSPLHFGNGTRLTVT.

This clonotype showed up many times. The genes are TRBV3-1 and TRBJ2-7; 12 nucleotides line up with TRBD2. The V segment lost 1 base and the J segment 8 bases; nucleotides outside the gene matches: 3. The germline V gene encodes CDR1 LGHDT and CDR2 YNNKEL (reference sequence). CDR3 size: 14 residues. The CDR3 loop is CASSQGTSGGQQYF. The CDR3 DNA reads as TGTGCCAGCAGCCAAGGTACTAGCGGGGGGCAGCAGTACTTC.

This clonotype was picked up many times. The chain uses TRBV20-1 and TRBJ2-7; 11 nucleotides match TRBD1. The germline CDR1 and CDR2 sequences are DFQATT and SNEGSKA (reference sequence). The V segment lost 5 bases and the J segment 3 bases; nucleotides outside the gene matches: 3. CDR3 length equals 13 residues. The CDR3 region is CSAWDRGGYEQYF. The DNA for the CDR3 is TGCAGTGCTTGGGACAGGGGGGGCTACGAGCAGTACTTC.

This clonotype was counted many times. The chain employs TRBV3-1 and TRBJ2-5; D is ambiguous. This CDR3 is 12 amino acids long. V lost 2 bases and J lost 5, with 6 bases in between. Germline V lookup: CDR1 LGHDT, CDR2 YNNKEL (reference sequence). CDR3 amino acids: CASSQLVETQYF. DNA for the CDR3: TGTGCCAGCAGCCAACTGGTGGAGACCCAGTACTTC.

This clonotype turned up a few times. Being one base from a much bigger clone, this may be a read error. In DNA, the CDR3 is TGCGCCAGCAGCTCCTCAGGGGGGGGGTACAATGAGCAGTACTTC. As protein: CASSSSGGGYNEQYF. V is TRBV5-1 and J is TRBJ2-1; D might be TRBD1 or TRBD2, each matching 7 bases. The DNA matches TRBJ2-7 better at its end, which makes the J call doubtful. The CDR3 is 15 residues long. Germline CDR1 reads SGHRS; CDR2 reads YFSETQ.

This clonotype turned up a few times. A much larger clonotype is one base distant, so this may be a read error. V is TRBV28 and J is TRBJ1-1; perhaps TRBD1 as D (5 bases). The CDR3 extends over 12 amino acids. From germline, CDR1 is MDHEN and CDR2 SYDVKM. CDR3 coding DNA: TGTGCCAGCCACGACAGCTTCTCTGAAGTTTTCTTT. It specifies CASHDSFSEVFF. Together with reference TRBV28 and TRBJ1-1, the CDR3 gives the full variable domain: DVKVTQSSRYLVKRTGEKVFLECVQDMDHENMFWYRQDPGLGLRLIYFSYDVKMKEKGDIPEGYSVSREKKERFSLILESASTNQTSMYLCASHDSFSEVFFGQGTRLTVV.

This clonotype came up many times. The chain has TRBV20-1 and TRBJ2-7; D is perhaps TRBD1 (6 bases). Trimming shortened V by 3 bases and J by 4 bases, and 10 bases separated the two germline ends. Germline values: CDR1 DFQATT, CDR2 SNEGSKA (reference sequence). This CDR3 is built from 12 residues. This CDR3 reads CSASRGIYEQYF. Written as DNA, the CDR3 is TGCAGTGCTAGCAGGGGAATTTACGAGCAGTACTTC.

This rearrangement joins TRBV10-3 to TRBJ1-4, with D uncertain. Germline V lookup: CDR1 ENHRY, CDR2 SYGVKD. The CDR3 has 13 residues. Between the trimmed V and J ends, which lost 5 bases and 5 bases, there was a span of 9 bases. The CDR3 protein is CAISKGPNEKLFF. CDR3 in DNA: TGTGCCATCAGTAAAGGACCAAATGAAAAACTGTTTTTT.

This clonotype was recorded at least ten times. The chain is built from TRBV2 and TRBJ1-3; D remains ambiguous. Germline V gives CDR1 SNHLY, CDR2 FYNNEI. The V end was cut by 4 bases, the J end by 2 bases, with 3 bases between. This CDR3 region has 12 residues. The DNA of the CDR3 is TGTGCCAGCAGTGGCCCTGGAAACACCATATATTTT. This encodes CASSGPGNTIYF.

About this clonotype: The junction shows a germline mismatch at one end, possibly a read error. CDR3: CASSDRDRGGTGEPFF. The CDR3 DNA sequence: TGCGCCAGCAGCGACCGGGATCGAGGGGGCACCGGGGAGCCGTTTTTT. This sequence joins TRBV4-1 and TRBJ2-2; 7 bases align to TRBD1. Germline V gene data show CDR1 as MGHRA and CDR2 as YSYEKL. The CDR3 contains 16 residues.

As to this clonotype: At one boundary the junction diverges from the germline segment, which might be a read error. This rearrangement joins TRBV6-4 to TRBJ1-1, with 8 bases that match TRBD1. Germline CDR1 is MRHNA and CDR2 is SNTAGT. The CDR3 length is 14 residues. The CDR3 region is CASSSGQGGTEASF. In DNA form, the CDR3 reads TGTGCCAGCAGTAGCGGACAGGGCGGGACTGAAGCTTCCTTT.

This clonotype showed up many times. The chain combines TRBV7-6 with TRBJ2-7, with D hard to call. The ends were cut back, 0 bases at V and 1 base at J, with 10 bases in the middle. This CDR3 has 15 residues. The germline CDR1 and CDR2 sequences are SGHVS and FNYEAQ. CDR3 DNA sequence: TGTGCCAGCAGCTTAGCGGCCAGCCGATCCTACGAGCAGTACTTC. It translates to CASSLAASRSYEQYF. Together with reference TRBV7-6 and TRBJ2-7, the CDR3 gives the full variable domain: GAGVSQSPRYKVTKRGQDVALRCDPISGHVSLYWYRQALGQGPEFLTYFNYEAQQDKSGLPNDRFSAERPEGSISTLTIQRTEQRDSAMYRCASSLAASRSYEQYFGPGTRLTVT.

This clonotype showed up many times. This chain connects TRBV13 to TRBJ2-6; D gene unclear. V lost 0 bases and J 2 bases, leaving 2 bases between the germline ends. The CDR3 is made up of 14 amino acids. CDR1 and CDR2 from the germline V gene are PRHDT and FYEKMQ (reference sequence). The CDR3 bases are TGTGCCAGCAGCTTAGGCACTGGGGCCAACGTCCTGACTTTC. Translation: CASSLGTGANVLTF.

This clonotype was seen at least ten times. The chain links TRBV19 to TRBJ1-2; TRBD1 matches at 11 bases. CDR3 length equals 13 residues. V shed 6 bases and J 8 bases; nucleotides not matched to a gene: 5. In germline, CDR1 is LNHDA, CDR2 SQIVND (reference sequence). In nucleotides, the CDR3 is TGTGCCAGTAGAGGACAGGGGGCGCGAGGCTACACCTTC. Translating it yields CASRGQGARGYTF.

This clonotype has at least ten counts. The chain employs TRBV12-3 or TRBV12-4 and TRBJ2-1; D possibly uses TRBD1 or TRBD2 (5 bases each). The CDR3 is 14 amino acids. V lost 6 bases, J lost 5 bases, and 14 bases lay in between. DNA for the CDR3: TGTGCCAGCAGCCGAGGGGAAACACACAATGAGCAGTTCTTC. As protein: CASSRGETHNEQFF.

The table lists this clonotype with a count of one. It may be a read error: a sequence one base away is much more abundant. This rearrangement joins TRBV7-8 to TRBJ1-6; 8 nucleotides agree with TRBD1. The CDR3 runs 18 residues. The V gene end was trimmed by 5 bases and the J gene end by 2 bases; junction bases not matched to a gene: 11. CDR1 SGHVS and CDR2 FQNEAQ come from the germline V gene. The CDR3 DNA follows: TGTGCCAGCAGCCGCCGGACAGGGATAAGCACCTATAATTCACCCCTCCACTTT. This gives the protein CASSRRTGISTYNSPLHF.